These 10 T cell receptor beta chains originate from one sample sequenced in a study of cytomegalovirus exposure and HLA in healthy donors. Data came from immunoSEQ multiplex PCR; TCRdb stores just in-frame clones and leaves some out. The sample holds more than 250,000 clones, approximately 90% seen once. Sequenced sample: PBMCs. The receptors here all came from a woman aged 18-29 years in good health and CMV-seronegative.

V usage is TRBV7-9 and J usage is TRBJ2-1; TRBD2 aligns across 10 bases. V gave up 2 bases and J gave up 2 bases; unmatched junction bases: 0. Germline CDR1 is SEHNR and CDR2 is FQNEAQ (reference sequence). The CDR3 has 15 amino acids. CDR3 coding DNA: TGTGCCAGCAGCTTAAGCGGGAGGGCCTACAATGAGCAGTTCTTC. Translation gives CASSLSGRAYNEQFF. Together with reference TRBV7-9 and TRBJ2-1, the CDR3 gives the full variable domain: DTGVSQNPRHKITKRGQNVTFRCDPISEHNRLYWYRQTLGQGPEFLTYFQNEAQLEKSRLLSDRFSAERPKGSFSTLEIQRTEQGDSAMYLCASSLSGRAYNEQFFGPGTRLTVL.

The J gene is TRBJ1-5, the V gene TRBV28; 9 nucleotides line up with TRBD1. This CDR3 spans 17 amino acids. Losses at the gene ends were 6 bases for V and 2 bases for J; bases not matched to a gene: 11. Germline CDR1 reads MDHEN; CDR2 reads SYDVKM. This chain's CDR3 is CASRYMKGQGGNQPQHF. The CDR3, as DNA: TGTGCCAGCAGATATATGAAGGGACAGGGAGGCAATCAGCCCCAGCATTTT.

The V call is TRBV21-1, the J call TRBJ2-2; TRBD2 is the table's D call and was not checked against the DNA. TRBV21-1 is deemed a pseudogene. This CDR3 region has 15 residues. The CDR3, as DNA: TGTGCCAGCAGAGAGACGGGGACGAACACCGGGGAGCTGTTTTTT. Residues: CASRETGTNTGELFF.

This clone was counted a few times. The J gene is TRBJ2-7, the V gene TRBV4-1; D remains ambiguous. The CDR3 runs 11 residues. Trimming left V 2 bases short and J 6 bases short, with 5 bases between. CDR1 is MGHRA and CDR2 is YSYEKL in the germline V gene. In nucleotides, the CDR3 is TGCGCCAGCAGCCAAAATAGCGAGCAGTACTTC. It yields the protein CASSQNSEQYF.

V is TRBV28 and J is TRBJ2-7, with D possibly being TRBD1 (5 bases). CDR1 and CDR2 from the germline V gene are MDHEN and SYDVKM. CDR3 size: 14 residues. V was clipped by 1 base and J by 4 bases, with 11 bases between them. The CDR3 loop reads CASSLSAGSYEQYF. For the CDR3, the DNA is TGTGCCAGCAGTTTATCGGCAGGGTCTTACGAGCAGTACTTC.

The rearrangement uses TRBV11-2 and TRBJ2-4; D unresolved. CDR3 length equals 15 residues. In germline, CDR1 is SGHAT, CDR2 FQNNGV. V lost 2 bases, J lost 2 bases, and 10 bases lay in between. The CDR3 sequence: CASSLLKSSKNIQYF. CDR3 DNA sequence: TGTGCCAGCAGCTTATTAAAGAGTTCCAAAAACATTCAGTACTTC.

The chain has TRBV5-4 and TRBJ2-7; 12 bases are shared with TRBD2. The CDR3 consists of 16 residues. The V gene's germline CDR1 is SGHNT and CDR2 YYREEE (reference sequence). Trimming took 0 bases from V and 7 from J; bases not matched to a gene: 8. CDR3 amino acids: CASSLGGATSGREQYF. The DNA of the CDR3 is TGTGCCAGCAGCTTGGGGGGGGCGACTAGCGGGAGAGAGCAGTACTTC.

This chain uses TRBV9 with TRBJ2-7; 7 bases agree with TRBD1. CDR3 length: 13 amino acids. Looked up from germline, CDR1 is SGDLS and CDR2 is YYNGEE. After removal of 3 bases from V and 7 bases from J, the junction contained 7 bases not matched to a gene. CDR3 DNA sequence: TGTGCCAGCAGCGATAGGACAGGTCGAGAGCAGTACTTC. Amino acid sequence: CASSDRTGREQYF.

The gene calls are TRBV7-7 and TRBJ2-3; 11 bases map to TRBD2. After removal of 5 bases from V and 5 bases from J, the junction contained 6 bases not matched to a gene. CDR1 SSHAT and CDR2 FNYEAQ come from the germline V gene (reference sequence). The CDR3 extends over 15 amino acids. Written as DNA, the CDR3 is TGTGCCAGCAGCCCGACTAGCGGGAATGGAGATACGCAGTATTTT. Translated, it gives CASSPTSGNGDTQYF.

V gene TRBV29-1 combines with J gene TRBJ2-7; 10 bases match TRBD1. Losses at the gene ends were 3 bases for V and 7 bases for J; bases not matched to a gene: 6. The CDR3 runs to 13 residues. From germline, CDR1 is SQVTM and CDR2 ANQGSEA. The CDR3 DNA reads TGCAGCGTTGACCGGACAGGGGGAAGGGAGCAGTACTTC. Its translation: CSVDRTGGREQYF.